The 14 T cell receptor beta chains listed next were all sequenced from one sample in a study of early T cells in non-severe SARS-CoV-2 infection. One entry per CDR3 protein, called by TCRdb with MiXCR from the 5' RACE reads. This table has about 36,000 distinct CDR3 sequences, approximately 6.6% appearing once. The sequencing used whole blood, collected at baseline. These receptors were taken from an adult who was a healthcare worker with PCR-confirmed SARS-CoV-2 infection or an uninfected control (not recorded which).

This clonotype was picked up many times. V and J are TRBV28 and TRBJ1-5; TRBD1 is a possible D gene (5 bases). The ends were cut back, 3 bases at V and 6 bases at J, with 12 bases in the middle. The CDR3 length is 14 residues. CDR1 and CDR2 from the germline V gene are MDHEN and SYDVKM. CDR3 sequence reads: CASSFPPGGQPQHF. CDR3 nucleotide sequence: TGTGCCAGCAGTTTCCCCCCCGGGGGTCAGCCCCAGCATTTT.

The genes are TRBV7-2 and TRBJ2-7; tentatively, D is TRBD1 (7 bases). The CDR3 is made up of 12 amino acids. V was trimmed by 5 bases and J by 7 bases, leaving 12 bases between them. Germline loops: CDR1 SGHTA, CDR2 FQGNSA. DNA of the CDR3: TGTGCCAGCAGCCATCCAGGGGGGGAGCAGTACTTC. Protein: CASSHPGGEQYF. Based on the CDR3 plus reference TRBV7-2 and TRBJ2-7, the full variable domain is GAGVSQSPSNKVTEKGKDVELRCDPISGHTALYWYRQSLGQGLEFLIYFQGNSAPDKSGLPSDRFSAERTGGSVSTLTIQRTQQEDSAVYLCASSHPGGEQYFGPGTRLTVT.

This clonotype was detected only a few times. The chain has TRBV5-1 and TRBJ2-2, with D perhaps TRBD1 (6 bases). Germline CDR1 and CDR2: SGHRS and YFSETQ. There are 14 residues in the CDR3. The ends were cut back, 3 bases at V and 7 bases at J, with 13 bases in the middle. Written as DNA, the CDR3 is TGCGCCAGCAGCTCAGACAGGCTAGGCGGGGAGCTGTTTTTT. Amino acid sequence: CASSSDRLGGELFF.

This sequence joins TRBV6-2 or TRBV6-3 and TRBJ2-3, with D possibly matching TRBD1 (7 bases). Germline V gives CDR1 MNHEY, CDR2 SVGEGT. The CDR3 loop spans 17 amino acids. The germline V and J ends were trimmed by 0 bases and 3 bases, with 16 bases remaining between them. The CDR3 here is CASSYSGTAGRTDTQYF. CDR3 coding DNA: TGTGCCAGCAGTTACTCTGGGACAGCAGGGAGGACAGATACGCAGTATTTT.

This clonotype was counted at least ten times. The V gene is TRBV11-2, the J gene TRBJ2-2, with D hard to call. CDR3 length equals 13 residues. The germline gives CDR1 SGHAT, CDR2 FQNNGV. Trimming stripped 7 bases from V and 4 bases from J, with 10 bases between. CDR3 sequence (DNA): TGTGCCAGCACTCTAGGTTCCACCGGGGAGCTGTTTTTT. It yields the protein CASTLGSTGELFF. Drawing the rest from reference TRBV11-2 and TRBJ2-2, the complete variable domain is EAGVAQSPRYKIIEKRQSVAFWCNPISGHATLYWYQQILGQGPKLLIQFQNNGVVDDSQLPKDRFSAERLKGVDSTLKIQPAKLEDSAVYLCASTLGSTGELFFGEGSRLTVL.

Note on this clonotype: Sequence at one end of the junction differs from germline and may be a read error. V usage is TRBV7-7 and J usage is TRBJ2-2; 10 positions agree with TRBD1. The CDR3 extends over 14 amino acids. The germline CDR1 and CDR2 sequences are SSHAT and FNYEAQ (reference sequence). CDR3 protein: CASSQDRGNGELFF. As DNA, the CDR3 is TGTGCTAGCAGCCAGGACAGGGGGAACGGGGAGCTGTTTTTT.

The CDR3 sequence is CASSLERFRSYNEQFF. In DNA, the CDR3 is TGTGCCAGCAGCTTGGAGCGGTTCCGCTCCTACAATGAGCAGTTCTTC. The rearrangement joins TRBV5-6 to TRBJ2-1; D perhaps matches TRBD2 (5 bases). CDR1 SGHDT and CDR2 YYEEEE come from the germline V gene. Trimming shortened V by 0 bases and J by 0 bases, and 10 bases separated the two germline ends. The CDR3 consists of 16 residues.

In its sample, this clonotype was seen a few times. The chain links TRBV7-9 to TRBJ2-1; D unresolved. The V gene's germline CDR1 is SEHNR and CDR2 FQNEAQ (reference sequence). V lost 5 bases and J 2 bases, leaving 10 bases between the germline ends. CDR3 length: 14 amino acids. The CDR3 nucleotides are TGTGCCAGCAGCCCGGTCCAAACCTACAATGAGCAGTTCTTC. Its translation is CASSPVQTYNEQFF.

The chain couples TRBV7-3 to TRBJ1-2; D gene ambiguous. V was cut by 4 bases and J by 5 bases, with 17 bases left in between. Germline V gives CDR1 SGHTA, CDR2 FQGTGA. This CDR3 has 15 amino acids. CDR3 sequence reads: CASSSDPGGFYGYTF. In DNA form, the CDR3 reads TGTGCCAGCAGCTCCGACCCGGGAGGGTTTTATGGCTACACCTTC.

This clonotype was seen a handful of times. The rearrangement uses TRBV7-2 and TRBJ2-1, with 9 bases aligning to TRBD2. The trim removed 4 bases at V and 12 bases at J, leaving 10 bases unmatched. The CDR3 is 14 residues long. Per the germline V gene, CDR1 is SGHTA and CDR2 is FQGNSA. The CDR3 DNA reads as TGTGCCAGCAGCTCCGGGACTAGCTCGCCAGGGCAGTTCTTC. Translated: CASSSGTSSPGQFF.

This clonotype was observed a few times. V and J are TRBV2 and TRBJ1-5, with D hard to call. Germline-derived CDR1 and CDR2 are SNHLY and FYNNEI. The ends were cut back, 3 bases at V and 7 bases at J, with 22 bases in the middle. This CDR3 is 17 amino acids long. CDR3 residues: CASSDLSRPDGGQPQHF. The CDR3 nucleotides are TGTGCCAGCAGTGACCTGTCTAGACCCGATGGAGGGCAGCCCCAGCATTTT. Full variable domain (rest looked up from reference TRBV2 and TRBJ1-5): EPEVTQTPSHQVTQMGQEVILRCVPISNHLYFYWYRQILGQKVEFLVSFYNNEISEKSEIFDDQFSVERPDGSNFTLKIRSTKLEDSAMYFCASSDLSRPDGGQPQHFGDGTRLSIL.

A few counts support this clonotype. The V call is TRBV5-1, the J call TRBJ2-1; 9 bases align to TRBD2. Germline-derived CDR1 and CDR2 are SGHRS and YFSETQ. This CDR3 region has 17 residues. After removal of 3 bases from V and 2 bases from J, the junction contained 9 bases not matched to a gene. As DNA, the CDR3 is TGCGCCAGCAGCTCACGGGGACTAGCAGAAACCTACAATGAGCAGTTCTTC. Residues: CASSSRGLAETYNEQFF.

This clonotype was picked up a small number of times. This sequence joins TRBV12-3 or TRBV12-4 and TRBJ2-5; D gene ambiguous. The CDR3 sequence is 15 residues long. Trimming removed 0 bases at V and 0 bases at J, with 8 bases between. CDR3 in amino acids: CASSLAEKNQETQYF. DNA of the CDR3: TGTGCCAGCAGTTTAGCGGAAAAAAACCAAGAGACCCAGTACTTC.

V gene TRBV5-1 combines with J gene TRBJ2-7; unclear D gene. Trimming took off 3 bases at V and 4 bases at J, with 5 bases between the two ends. The germline CDR1 and CDR2 sequences are SGHRS and YFSETQ. The CDR3 loop spans 11 amino acids. The CDR3 loop is CASSSAYEQYF. The CDR3 bases are TGCGCCAGCAGCTCAGCGTACGAGCAGTACTTC.